This T cell receptor (beta chain) was sequenced during a study of OX40 agonist ivuxolimab in advanced cancers. Study-wide background: Ivuxolimab, an antibody acting as an agonist of OX40 (CD134), was used to treat patients. Earlier anti-PD-1, anti-PD-L1 or anti-CTLA-4 therapy was permitted; roughly 37% had received some. Hepatocellular carcinoma, melanoma, renal cell or head and neck cancer was diagnosed in the dose-escalation patients. Ivuxolimab, which patients received intravenously every 2 weeks, was dosed at 0.01 to 10 mg/kg.

The data were produced by immunoSEQ multiplex PCR, yet TCRdb's version contains in-frame clones alone and is incomplete. The sample includes some 17,000 clones, around four fifths of them seen just once. The CDR3 covers 13 residues. The V gene's germline CDR1 is SGHRS and CDR2 YFSETQ. The V and J ends lost 3 bases and 2 bases, in that order; junction bases with no gene match: 1. The chain joins TRBV5-1 to TRBJ2-7; 8 bases are shared with TRBD2. Sample: CD4+ or CD8+ T cells sorted from blood, taken in a trial of the OX40 agonist ivuxolimab. The receptor's source is an adult with an advanced solid tumor such as melanoma, head and neck, liver or kidney cancer. The CDR3 region has the DNA TGCGCCAGCAGCTCGGGGGGGACCTACGAGCAGTACTTC. This translates into CASSSGGTYEQYF.